The 29 T cell receptor beta chains presented below share a single source sample, sequenced in a study of CD8+CD57+ T cells in acquired aplastic anemia. The template for TCR beta VDJ and CDR3 sequence profiling was genomic DNA. MiXCR, applied by TCRdb to the reads, yields one record per CDR3 protein. This table has about 260,000 distinct CDR3 sequences, less than 85% appearing once. An expansion of CD8+CD57+ cells by flow cytometry had been shown in patients chosen for sequencing. Sequencing was done on a sample of sorted CD4+, CD8+, or CD8+CD57+ T cells (not recorded which) from PBMCs. These receptors came from a human donor with aplastic anemia.

Of note for this clonotype: In this CDR3 the conserved last residue, phenylalanine or tryptophan, is missing, so a read error is likely. The DNA is left out, because the CDR3 cannot be placed on it with certainty; the CDR3 is given as TCRdb lists it. J is TRBJ2-3 and V is TRBV9; TRBD1 reflects the table's D call only, with no check against the DNA. With termini counted, the CDR3 has 13 amino acids. Germline CDR1 SGDLS, CDR2 YYNGEE. The CDR3: CASSLGTGGVYEL.

This chain joins TRBV7-6 and TRBJ2-3; 7 nucleotides match TRBD1. From germline, CDR1 is SGHVS and CDR2 FNYEAQ. CDR3 size: 14 residues. The trim removed 4 bases at V and 6 bases at J, leaving 7 bases unmatched. The CDR3 region is CASSSATGSDTQYF. The CDR3 nucleotides are TGTGCCAGCAGCTCCGCGACAGGGAGCGATACGCAGTATTTT.

The table lists this clonotype with many counts. This rearrangement joins TRBV10-3 to TRBJ1-1, with D hard to call. Trimming stripped 2 bases from V and 8 bases from J, with 6 bases between. Per the germline V gene, CDR1 is ENHRY and CDR2 is SYGVKD. This CDR3 region has 11 residues. The CDR3 here is CAISELLEAFF. Written as DNA, the CDR3 is TGTGCCATCAGTGAGCTGTTAGAAGCTTTCTTT.

V is TRBV29-1 and J is TRBJ2-2; D possibly corresponds to TRBD1 (5 bases). Looked up from germline, CDR1 is SQVTM and CDR2 is ANQGSEA. There are 13 residues in the CDR3. V lost 7 bases to trimming and J lost 8 bases, with 17 bases between them. The CDR3 sequence is CSAWIGASGELFF. The CDR3 DNA sequence: TGCAGCGCCTGGATTGGGGCATCTGGGGAGCTGTTTTTT.

Details on this clonotype: Since no conserved phenylalanine or tryptophan closes the CDR3, a read error is the likely cause. No DNA is shown, since the ends of the CDR3 on it are uncertain; the CDR3 is the one TCRdb lists. The chain carries TRBV19 and TRBJ2-1; TRBD1, as called in the table, went unchecked against the DNA. A total of 16 residues make up the CDR3, ends included. CDR1 and CDR2 from the germline V gene are LNHDA and SQIVND (reference sequence). The CDR3 loop reads CASSMGGGTCNEEFFV.

Comments on this clonotype: This CDR3 fails to terminate in the conserved phenylalanine or tryptophan, so it likely reflects a read error. The DNA is left out, because the CDR3 cannot be placed on it with certainty; the CDR3 is given as TCRdb lists it. CDR3 in amino acids: CASSVLEPLLYEQYFG. The gene calls are TRBV2 and TRBJ2-1; the D call of TRBD1 is as the table states it, not checked on the DNA. The CDR3 region is 16 residues in length, termini included. Per germline, CDR1 SNHLY and CDR2 FYNNEI.

Remarks on this clonotype: A read error may account for a junction end that differs from germline. In DNA form, the CDR3 reads TGTGCCAGTAGTATAACGGGGGGAACCTCCAATGAGCAGTTGTTC. It translates to CASSITGGTSNEQLF. The V call is TRBV19, the J call TRBJ2-1; 7 bases are shared with TRBD2. The germline V gene encodes CDR1 LNHDA and CDR2 SQIVND (reference sequence). The CDR3 totals 15 residues.

In the case of this clonotype: The CDR3 carries no conserved terminal phenylalanine or tryptophan, so it likely arises from a read error. Because the CDR3's place on the DNA is in doubt, the DNA is left out and the CDR3 is given as listed by TCRdb. The CDR3 sequence is CASRDAGTHKPHY. The chain links TRBV7-8 to TRBJ2-3; the table's D gene call, TRBD2, was not cross checked with the DNA. The CDR3 spans 13 residues, counting both ends. Looked up from germline, CDR1 is SGHVS and CDR2 is FQNEAQ.

The chain has TRBV11-1 and TRBJ2-3; possible D gene TRBD2, 6 bases. The CDR3 spans 15 residues. The V gene's germline CDR1 is SGHAT and CDR2 FQDESV (reference sequence). Trimming stripped 1 base from V and 0 bases from J, with 8 bases between. Here the CDR3 DNA reads TGTGCCAGCAGCTTAGGGACTATCAGCACAGATACGCAGTATTTT. It translates to CASSLGTISTDTQYF.

A note on this clonotype: At one of its ends the junction is not consistent with the germline gene, which may arise from a read error. The V gene is TRBV7-3, the J gene TRBJ2-3, with D tentatively TRBD1 or TRBD2 (5 bases each). Germline CDR1 SGHTA, CDR2 FQGTGA. CDR3 size: 15 residues. The DNA for the CDR3 is TGTGCCAGCAGTCAAGGGGCGGGCCCCACAGATACCCAGTATTTT. It encodes CASSQGAGPTDTQYF. Full variable domain (missing parts from reference TRBV7-3 and TRBJ2-3): GAGVSQTPSNKVTEKGKYVELRCDPISGHTALYWYRQSLGQGPEFLIYFQGTGAADDSGLPNDRFFAVRPEGSVSTLKIQRTERGDSAVYLCASSQGAGPTDTQYFGPGTRLTVL.

The genes are TRBV7-3 and TRBJ2-7, with TRBD1 matching over 7 bases. V gave up 3 bases and J gave up 2 bases; unmatched junction bases: 16. Germline V gives CDR1 SGHTA, CDR2 FQGTGA. The CDR3 is 18 residues long. CDR3 in amino acids: CASSFPRDGTALAYEQYV. As DNA, the CDR3 is TGTGCCAGCAGCTTTCCTCGAGACGGGACAGCCCTTGCCTACGAGCAGTACGTC.

For the CDR3, the DNA is TGCAGTGCGACAGTATCCAACACTGAAGCTTTCTTT. It translates to CSATVSNTEAFF. The J gene is TRBJ1-1, the V gene TRBV20-1; a weak D match, TRBD1 (5 bases). Trimming shortened V by 6 bases and J by 2 bases, and 10 bases separated the two germline ends. CDR1 DFQATT and CDR2 SNEGSKA come from the germline V gene (reference sequence). This CDR3 is 12 amino acids long.

The chain has TRBV19 and TRBJ2-3; 9 nucleotides match TRBD1. Losses at the gene ends were 5 bases for V and 6 bases for J; bases not matched to a gene: 9. The CDR3 runs to 15 residues. Germline CDR1 is LNHDA and CDR2 is SQIVND (reference sequence). This CDR3 is CASSLRDREGDTQYF. CDR3 sequence (DNA): TGTGCCAGTAGTTTACGGGACAGGGAGGGTGATACGCAGTATTTT.

This sequence joins TRBV9 and TRBJ1-2; a possible D gene is TRBD1 (5 bases). The CDR3 is 16 residues long. The ends were cut back, 2 bases at V and 9 bases at J, with 23 bases in the middle. Germline CDR1 is SGDLS and CDR2 is YYNGEE. The CDR3 spells CASSVDSDGHVSRYTF. The CDR3 nucleotides are TGTGCCAGCAGCGTCGACAGCGACGGGCATGTTTCTCGCTACACCTTC.

Comment on this clonotype: Likely a read error: the CDR3 ends without its conserved phenylalanine or tryptophan. It is unclear where the CDR3 begins or ends on the DNA, so no DNA is shown, and the CDR3 is as TCRdb lists it. This chain connects TRBV2 to TRBJ2-1; TRBD1, as called in the table, went unchecked against the DNA. Germline loops: CDR1 SNHLY, CDR2 FYNNEI. Ends included, the CDR3 has 16 residues. The CDR3 sequence: CASGHGGRDGQDFEFV.

Details on this clonotype: One end of the junction is discordant with germline, which a read error may explain. The chain joins TRBV7-2 to TRBJ2-1; 9 positions match TRBD2. The CDR3 sequence is 17 residues long. Germline V gene sequence: CDR1 SGHTA, CDR2 FQGNSA. CDR3 amino acids: CATSSRGAGLALYEQFF. The CDR3, as DNA: TGTGCCACCAGCAGTCGGGGGGCCGGACTAGCGCTTTATGAGCAGTTCTTC. The whole variable domain, remainder taken from reference TRBV7-2 and TRBJ2-1, is GAGVSQSPSNKVTEKGKDVELRCDPISGHTALYWYRQSLGQGLEFLIYFQGNSAPDKSGLPSDRFSAERTGGSVSTLTIQRTQQEDSAVYLCATSSRGAGLALYEQFFGPGTRLTVL.

A word on this clonotype: In this CDR3 the conserved last residue, phenylalanine or tryptophan, is missing, so a read error is likely. The limits of the CDR3 on the DNA are not certain, so only TCRdb's listed CDR3 is given. The chain combines TRBV7-3 with TRBJ2-3; no DNA check was done on the table's D call, TRBD1. Looked up from germline, CDR1 is SGHTA and CDR2 is FQGTGA. The CDR3 is 13 residues long, ends included. The CDR3 reads CASWRRGNDVQHL.

For this clonotype: Germline is not matched at one junction end, which may reflect a read error. J is TRBJ1-2 and V is TRBV9; 7 nucleotides line up with TRBD1. The CDR3 is 15 amino acids. Per the germline V gene, CDR1 is SGDLS and CDR2 is YYNGEE. In DNA form, the CDR3 reads TGCGCCAGCAGCTTGGGGACAGATGCGAACTATGGCTACACCTTC. Its translation: CASSLGTDANYGYTF.

Of note for this clonotype: Sequence at one end of the junction differs from germline and may be a read error. The V gene is TRBV7-9, the J gene TRBJ2-3, with D tentatively TRBD1 or TRBD2 (6 bases each). The CDR3 runs 14 residues. The germline CDR1 and CDR2 sequences are SEHNR and FQNEAQ (reference sequence). The CDR3 DNA follows: TGTGCCAGCAGGGGGGCGGGGAGTAGCGCCTACGAGCAGTTT. Protein product: CASRGAGSSAYEQF.

The chain combines TRBV7-2 with TRBJ1-2; maybe TRBD1 (6 bases). Germline loops: CDR1 SGHTA, CDR2 FQGNSA. CDR3 length: 16 residues. V was pared by 5 bases and J by 6 bases, with 22 bases between. CDR3 residues: CASSIGGGATSDGYTF. DNA of the CDR3: TGTGCCAGCAGCATAGGGGGAGGGGCAACATCAGATGGCTACACCTTC.

This chain uses TRBV7-9 with TRBJ2-3, with D perhaps assigned TRBD1 or TRBD2 (6 bases each). The CDR3 totals 16 residues. Trimming removed 5 bases at V and 12 bases at J, with 27 bases between. Looked up from germline, CDR1 is SEHNR and CDR2 is FQNEAQ (reference sequence). The CDR3 DNA is TGTGCCAGCAGCGTAGGGGGAGGTCCGGGCACAGATTATCAGTATTTT. It specifies CASSVGGGPGTDYQYF.

The chain couples TRBV15 to TRBJ2-7, with 11 bases aligning to TRBD2. Trimming removed 0 bases from V and 2 bases from J; junction bases left unmatched: 6. Germline V lookup: CDR1 LNHNV, CDR2 YYDKDF (reference sequence). The CDR3 is 17 amino acids. This CDR3 reads CATSRDPIAGGTYEQYF. The CDR3 nucleotides are TGTGCCACCAGCAGAGACCCTATAGCGGGGGGGACCTACGAGCAGTACTTC.

V gene TRBV7-8 combines with J gene TRBJ2-1; D gene unclear. Germline V lookup: CDR1 SGHVS, CDR2 FQNEAQ. Trimming removed 0 bases from V and 12 bases from J, with 15 bases in between. The CDR3 consists of 14 residues. The CDR3 is CASSLAGRNNTQFF. In nucleotides, the CDR3 is TGTGCCAGCAGCTTAGCAGGACGTAACAATACGCAGTTCTTC.

The rearrangement joins TRBV7-9 to TRBJ1-2, with D possibly matching TRBD1 (5 bases). The CDR3 has 16 residues. V gave up 11 bases and J gave up 8 bases, with 30 bases separating them. The germline V gene encodes CDR1 SEHNR and CDR2 FQNEAQ (reference sequence). The CDR3 bases are TGTGCCGGCCAGGTGGCTAGGGACGCCCACGTATACGGCTACACCTTC. Amino acid sequence: CAGQVARDAHVYGYTF. Complete variable domain (other parts from reference TRBV7-9 and TRBJ1-2): DTGVSQNPRHKITKRGQNVTFRCDPISEHNRLYWYRQTLGQGPEFLTYFQNEAQLEKSRLLSDRFSAERPKGSFSTLEIQRTEQGDSAMYLCAGQVARDAHVYGYTFGSGTRLTVV.

The rearrangement links TRBV5-6 to TRBJ2-3, with D perhaps TRBD2 (5 bases). There are 11 residues in the CDR3. Trimming stripped 0 bases from V and 11 bases from J, with 7 bases between. The germline V gene encodes CDR1 SGHDT and CDR2 YYEEEE. The CDR3 region has the DNA TGTGCCAGCAGCTTGGAGAGGGAGCAGTATTTT. Its protein product is CASSLEREQYF.

The rearrangement links TRBV11-3 to TRBJ2-1; D perhaps matches TRBD1 (5 bases). The CDR3 is made up of 13 amino acids. Trimming cost V 4 bases and J 8 bases, with 12 bases left between them. Germline-derived CDR1 and CDR2 are SGHNT and YENEEA. The CDR3: CASSSGLTDEQFF. For the CDR3, the DNA is TGTGCCAGCAGCTCTGGTCTGACAGATGAGCAGTTCTTC.

The chain carries TRBV2 and TRBJ1-1; D uncertain. V dropped 2 bases and J dropped 2 bases, with 12 bases sitting between them. The germline V gene encodes CDR1 SNHLY and CDR2 FYNNEI. The CDR3 runs to 15 residues. CDR3 bases: TGTGCCAGCAGTGAAACACGGGGTCCTAACACTGAAGCTTTCTTT. It codes for CASSETRGPNTEAFF.

The chain combines TRBV7-9 with TRBJ2-3; D perhaps matches TRBD1 (6 bases). The assigned J gene may be wrong: the sequence end matches TRBJ1-6 better. CDR3 length: 14 residues. Germline CDR1 is SEHNR and CDR2 is FQNEAQ (reference sequence). The CDR3 coding sequence is TGTGCCAGCAGCTCGGCCAGGGGACTAGCTACCCTCCACTTT. It translates to CASSSARGLATLHF.

The CDR3 sequence: CASGSSQADTQYF. CDR3 DNA: TGTGCCAGCGGCTCCTCGCAGGCAGATACGCAGTATTTT. The V gene is TRBV5-5, the J gene TRBJ2-3, with no clear D. The CDR3 extends over 13 amino acids. Germline assignment: CDR1 SGHKS and CDR2 YYEKEE (reference sequence). V was shortened by 7 bases and J by 4 bases, with 13 bases between the two germline ends.